Shown below are 25 T cell receptor beta chains from a single sample sequenced in a study of T cell repertoires in cytomegalovirus infection. Antigens of these TCRs are unknown. TCRdb fed the reads into MiXCR, producing one record per CDR3 protein. The data hold 400,000 to 600,000 distinct CDR3 sequences, with about 42% observed a single time. The sequenced sample was cultured PBMCs, obtained from culture after CMV antigen stimulation. Source of these receptors: a human donor in good health (CMV status not recorded). Some clones in this sample may be carry-over from other donors' samples.

The rearrangement uses TRBV12-3 or TRBV12-4 and TRBJ1-4; D unresolved. Trimming took off 5 bases at V and 6 bases at J, with 10 bases between the two ends. This CDR3 comprises 13 residues. Written as DNA, the CDR3 is TGTGCCAGCAGTCCCGGGATCTATGAAAAACTGTTTTTT. Protein product: CASSPGIYEKLFF.

This clonotype was recorded only once. The chain recombines TRBV18 with TRBJ2-3, with D uncertain. V lost 2 bases to trimming and J lost 2 bases, with 8 bases between them. The CDR3 covers 14 residues. Looked up from germline, CDR1 is KGHSH and CDR2 is LQKENI. CDR3 nucleotides: TGTGCCAGCTCACCAACAGATACCACAGATACGCAGTATTTT. Translated, it gives CASSPTDTTDTQYF.

This clonotype turned up a few times. The rearrangement links TRBV7-9 to TRBJ2-5; TRBD2 might be the D (7 bases). CDR1 SEHNR and CDR2 FQNEAQ come from the germline V gene (reference sequence). CDR3 length: 15 residues. Trimming removed 4 bases at V and 1 base at J, with 13 bases between. CDR3 sequence reads: CASSSYGGPQETQYF. Written as DNA, the CDR3 is TGTGCCAGCAGCTCGTACGGGGGGCCCCAAGAGACCCAGTACTTC.

The chain links TRBV6-5 to TRBJ2-1; perhaps D is TRBD1 or TRBD2 (5 bases each). Germline CDR1 MNHEY, CDR2 SVGAGI. V lost 4 bases, J lost 0 bases, and 13 bases lay in between. The CDR3 runs 16 residues. The CDR3 DNA is TGTGCCAGCAGTTTTGGTGGGGGAGTCTCCTACAATGAGCAGTTCTTC. Its translation: CASSFGGGVSYNEQFF.

The chain links TRBV4-1 to TRBJ2-1, with D perhaps matching TRBD1 (8 bases). This CDR3 region has 15 residues. Trimming took 5 bases from V and 5 from J, leaving 16 bases between them. Looked up from germline, CDR1 is MGHRA and CDR2 is YSYEKL. CDR3 amino acids: CASSGQGGTDNEQFF. The CDR3 nucleotides are TGCGCCAGCAGCGGACAGGGAGGGACTGACAATGAGCAGTTCTTC.

This chain joins TRBV7-9 and TRBJ2-7; the D is unclear. Looked up from germline, CDR1 is SEHNR and CDR2 is FQNEAQ (reference sequence). This CDR3 region has 14 residues. V lost 1 base to trimming and J lost 2 bases, with 9 bases between them. CDR3 nucleotides: TGTGCCAGCAGCTTAGGGCAGACTCCCTACGAGCAGTACTTC. Its translation is CASSLGQTPYEQYF.

The rearrangement joins TRBV2 to TRBJ2-5; D unclear. V was cut by 11 bases and J by 6 bases, with 16 bases left in between. Germline CDR1 and CDR2: SNHLY and FYNNEI. The CDR3 loop spans 12 amino acids. The CDR3 DNA sequence: TGTGCCGGGCTAGAGAATCTTCAGACCCAGTACTTC. Translating it yields CAGLENLQTQYF.

The chain is built from TRBV12-3 or TRBV12-4 and TRBJ2-2; TRBD2 agrees at 11 bases. The CDR3 sequence is 15 residues long. V lost 5 bases to trimming and J lost 4 bases; unmatched junction nucleotides: 3. CDR3 sequence reads: CASSPSGGLTGELFF. The CDR3 DNA follows: TGTGCCAGCAGTCCTAGCGGGGGGCTCACCGGGGAGCTGTTTTTT.

The J gene is TRBJ1-2, the V gene TRBV7-9; TRBD1 agrees at 7 bases. V shed 6 bases, J shed 8 bases, and the junction held 18 bases outside the gene matches. CDR1 and CDR2 (germline): SEHNR, FQNEAQ (reference sequence). CDR3 size: 16 residues. In DNA form, the CDR3 reads TGTGCCAGCAGTCAAACTCGGACAGGATCGCTATACGGCTACACCTTC. It codes for CASSQTRTGSLYGYTF.

V usage is TRBV4-1 and J usage is TRBJ1-5, with 7 bases lining up with TRBD1. The junction had 8 bases not matched to a gene; V was cut back by 0 bases and J by 6 bases. There are 16 residues in the CDR3. In germline, CDR1 is MGHRA, CDR2 YSYEKL. CDR3 sequence (DNA): TGCGCCAGCAGCCAAGATACAGGGGCACTCAGTCAGCCCCAGCATTTT. This encodes CASSQDTGALSQPQHF.

The chain's CDR3 is CASSLSVNVLTF. In nucleotides, the CDR3 is TGTGCCAGCAGCTTATCGGTCAACGTCCTGACTTTC. The J gene is TRBJ2-6, the V gene TRBV11-1; D is undetermined. Trimming took off 2 bases at V and 9 bases at J, with 5 bases between the two ends. The CDR3 contains 12 residues. From germline, CDR1 is SGHAT and CDR2 FQDESV (reference sequence). The full variable domain, its missing parts supplied by reference TRBV11-1 and TRBJ2-6, is EAEVAQSPRYKITEKSQAVAFWCDPISGHATLYWYRQILGQGPELLVQFQDESVVDDSQLPKDRFSAERLKGVDSTLKIQPAELGDSAMYLCASSLSVNVLTFGAGSRLTVL.

The CDR3 here is CASSFRQGDQETQYF. DNA for the CDR3: TGTGCCAGCAGCTTCCGACAGGGAGACCAAGAGACCCAGTACTTC. V and J are TRBV7-2 and TRBJ2-5, with 7 bases fitting TRBD1. CDR1 SGHTA and CDR2 FQGNSA come from the germline V gene. The J segment lost 0 bases and the V segment lost 3 bases, leaving 4 bases of the junction unmatched. The CDR3 loop spans 15 amino acids.

This clonotype showed up just once. The rearrangement joins TRBV19 to TRBJ2-2, with 8 positions matching TRBD1. J lost 3 bases, V lost 5 bases, and 2 bases had no gene match. Germline CDR1 is LNHDA and CDR2 is SQIVND (reference sequence). This CDR3 has 14 residues. The CDR3 spells CASSGTGDTGELFF. Written as DNA, the CDR3 is TGTGCCAGTAGTGGGACAGGAGACACCGGGGAGCTGTTTTTT.

The genes are TRBV19 and TRBJ2-1; weak D call: TRBD2 (5 bases). V was trimmed by 5 bases and J by 7 bases, leaving 18 bases between them. There are 15 residues in the CDR3. In germline, CDR1 is LNHDA, CDR2 SQIVND (reference sequence). DNA of the CDR3: TGTGCCAGTAGTGAGGGCCCTAGGCGAGGGAATGAGCAGTTCTTC. It codes for CASSEGPRRGNEQFF.

The chain has TRBV18 and TRBJ2-3, with 15 bases lining up with TRBD2. After removal of 3 bases from V and 5 bases from J, the junction contained 3 bases not matched to a gene. The germline V gene encodes CDR1 KGHSH and CDR2 LQKENI. CDR3 length equals 16 residues. Written as DNA, the CDR3 is TGTGCCAGCTCACCCCCGGGACTAGCGGGAGGAGATACGCAGTATTTT. As protein: CASSPPGLAGGDTQYF.

This chain links TRBV18 with TRBJ2-1, with 11 bases lining up with TRBD2. Germline CDR1 reads KGHSH; CDR2 reads LQKENI. The CDR3 totals 14 residues. Germline trimming cut 5 bases from V and 9 bases from J; bases unmatched to any gene: 6. The CDR3 DNA is TGTGCCAGCTCAGCTACTAGCGGGAGCAGTGAGCAGTTCTTC. It encodes CASSATSGSSEQFF.

The V call is TRBV5-1, the J call TRBJ2-2; 14 nucleotides agree with TRBD2. This CDR3 comprises 19 residues. Germline lookup yields CDR1 SGHRS and CDR2 YFSETQ. J was trimmed by 5 bases and V by 3 bases; bases with no gene match: 12. The CDR3 DNA is TGCGCCAGCAGCTCCCCTTCAACCGGGACTAGCGGGAGTACCGGGGAGCTGTTTTTT. Protein product: CASSSPSTGTSGSTGELFF.

The chain uses TRBV20-1 and TRBJ2-5, with D maybe TRBD2 (5 bases). V shed 1 base and J shed 5 bases, with 17 bases lying between them. Germline CDR1 and CDR2: DFQATT and SNEGSKA (reference sequence). The CDR3 contains 15 residues. The CDR3 nucleotides read TGCAGTGCTAGAGTAGCTGCTAGCTGGGTCGAGACCCAGTACTTC. This translates into CSARVAASWVETQYF.

The rearrangement joins TRBV7-2 to TRBJ2-1; TRBD2 might be the D (6 bases). The CDR3 spans 13 residues. Germline V gives CDR1 SGHTA, CDR2 FQGNSA. Trimming removed 1 base at V and 11 bases at J, with 12 bases between. CDR3 loop: CASSLGDGRKQFF. CDR3 nucleotides: TGTGCCAGCAGCTTAGGTGACGGGAGAAAGCAGTTCTTC.

The chain joins TRBV20-1 to TRBJ2-5, with 8 bases that match TRBD1. There are 13 residues in the CDR3. With 6 bases clipped from V and 5 bases from J, the junction kept 8 bases outside the gene matches. Germline CDR1 is DFQATT and CDR2 is SNEGSKA (reference sequence). CDR3 sequence reads: CSALDRAGETQYF. As DNA, the CDR3 is TGCAGTGCCCTGGACAGGGCAGGGGAGACCCAGTACTTC.

This clonotype was recorded a few times. The chain combines TRBV7-2 with TRBJ1-6, with D hard to call. Per the germline V gene, CDR1 is SGHTA and CDR2 is FQGNSA. Trimming stripped 6 bases from V and 8 bases from J, with 14 bases between. The CDR3 has 14 amino acids. The CDR3 loop is CASSPGRVDSPLHF. The CDR3 coding sequence is TGTGCCAGCAGTCCCGGGAGGGTAGATTCACCCCTCCACTTT.

Only one count was recorded for this clonotype. This chain links TRBV6-1 with TRBJ1-2, with D uncertain. V lost 2 bases and J 3 bases, leaving 7 bases between the germline ends. CDR1 MNHNS and CDR2 SASEGT come from the germline V gene. This CDR3 is 13 amino acids long. The chain's CDR3 is CASSEKVYYGYTF. Written as DNA, the CDR3 is TGTGCCAGCAGTGAAAAGGTTTACTATGGCTACACCTTC.

The J gene is TRBJ2-1, the V gene TRBV12-3 or TRBV12-4; D may be TRBD1 or TRBD2 (5 bases each). The CDR3 sequence is 10 residues long. The ends were cut back, 11 bases at V and 9 bases at J, with 11 bases in the middle. This CDR3 is CASGGGEQFF. CDR3 nucleotides: TGTGCCTCGGGTGGGGGTGAGCAGTTCTTC.

V usage is TRBV5-6 and J usage is TRBJ1-1, with TRBD1 as a possible D gene (5 bases). This CDR3 is 15 amino acids long. Germline V gives CDR1 SGHDT, CDR2 YYEEEE. The ends were cut back, 4 bases at V and 4 bases at J, with 17 bases in the middle. Here the CDR3 reads CASSPTQAVGTEAFF. CDR3 coding DNA: TGTGCCAGCAGCCCAACACAGGCAGTAGGCACTGAAGCTTTCTTT.

This clonotype has only a few counts. The V gene is TRBV27, the J gene TRBJ2-2; D is undetermined. Trimming shortened V by 2 bases and J by 3 bases, and 7 bases separated the two germline ends. Germline V gene lookup returns CDR1 MNHEY and CDR2 SMNVEV (reference sequence). This CDR3 has 14 amino acids. The CDR3 region is CASSLGPDTGELFF. In DNA, the CDR3 is TGTGCCAGCAGTTTAGGGCCGGACACCGGGGAGCTGTTTTTT.